This T cell receptor (beta chain) was profiled in a study of regulatory T cells in long-lasting Graves disease. Building of the TCR beta libraries involved iRepertoire HTBI primers and Arm-PCR of CDR3 regions. TCRdb re-analysed the multiplex PCR reads in MiXCR, keeping a single row per CDR3 protein. The data show hundreds of thousands of distinct CDR3 sequences, around 17% seen once. Time point noted: newly diagnosed GD, antithyroid drugs for less than 3 months. The TCR library was made from RNA extracted from PBMCs. Note on this clonotype: The antigen remains undetermined.

The CDR3 extends over 15 amino acids. The germline V gene encodes CDR1 LGHDT and CDR2 YNNKEL (reference sequence). V was clipped by 4 bases and J by 10 bases; unmatched bases: 11. Findings of the study overall: The study found TRBV28, TRBJ1-2 and TRBJ2-5 favored in persistent disease.

Another study also made use of these data, one on T cells in Graves' hyperthyroidism and ophthalmopathy. According to that study: First-round RT-PCR of the TCR CDR3 relied on the HTBI primer set.

The rearrangement uses TRBV3-1 and TRBJ2-1; TRBD1 agrees at 9 bases. The clonotype comes from a woman aged 25 to 39 with Graves disease. The sample in question was peripheral blood mononuclear cells (PBMCs), obtained at new diagnosis, from a patient treated with antithyroid drugs. CDR3 nucleotides: TGTGCCAGCAGCCCTTCCGGGACAGGGACGGCGGAGCAGTTCTTC. It translates to CASSPSGTGTAEQFF.